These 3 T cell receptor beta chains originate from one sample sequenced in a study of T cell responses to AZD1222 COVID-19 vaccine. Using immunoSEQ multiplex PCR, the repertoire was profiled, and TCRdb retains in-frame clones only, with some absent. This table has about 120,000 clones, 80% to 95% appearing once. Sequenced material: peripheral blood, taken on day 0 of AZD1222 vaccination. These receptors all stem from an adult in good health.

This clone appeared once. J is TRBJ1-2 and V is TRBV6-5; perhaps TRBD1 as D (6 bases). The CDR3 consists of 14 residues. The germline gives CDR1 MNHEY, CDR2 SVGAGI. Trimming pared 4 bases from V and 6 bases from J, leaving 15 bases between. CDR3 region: CASSSPTNRDGYTF. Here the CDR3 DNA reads TGTGCCAGCAGTTCCCCGACTAACAGGGATGGCTACACCTTC.

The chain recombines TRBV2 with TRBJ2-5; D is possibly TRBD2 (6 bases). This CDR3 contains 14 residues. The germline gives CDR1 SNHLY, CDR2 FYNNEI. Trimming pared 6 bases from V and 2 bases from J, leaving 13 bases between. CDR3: CASRQLGGQETQYF. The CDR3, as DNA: TGTGCCAGCAGACAACTCGGGGGTCAAGAGACCCAGTACTTC. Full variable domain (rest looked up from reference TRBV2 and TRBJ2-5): EPEVTQTPSHQVTQMGQEVILRCVPISNHLYFYWYRQILGQKVEFLVSFYNNEISEKSEIFDDQFSVERPDGSNFTLKIRSTKLEDSAMYFCASRQLGGQETQYFGPGTRLLVL.

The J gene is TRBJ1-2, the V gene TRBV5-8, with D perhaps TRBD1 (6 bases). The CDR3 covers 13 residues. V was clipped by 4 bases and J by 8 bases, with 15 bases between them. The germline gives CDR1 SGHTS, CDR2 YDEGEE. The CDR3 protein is CASSPKDSRGYTF. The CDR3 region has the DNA TGTGCCAGCAGCCCGAAGGACAGCCGGGGCTACACCTTC.